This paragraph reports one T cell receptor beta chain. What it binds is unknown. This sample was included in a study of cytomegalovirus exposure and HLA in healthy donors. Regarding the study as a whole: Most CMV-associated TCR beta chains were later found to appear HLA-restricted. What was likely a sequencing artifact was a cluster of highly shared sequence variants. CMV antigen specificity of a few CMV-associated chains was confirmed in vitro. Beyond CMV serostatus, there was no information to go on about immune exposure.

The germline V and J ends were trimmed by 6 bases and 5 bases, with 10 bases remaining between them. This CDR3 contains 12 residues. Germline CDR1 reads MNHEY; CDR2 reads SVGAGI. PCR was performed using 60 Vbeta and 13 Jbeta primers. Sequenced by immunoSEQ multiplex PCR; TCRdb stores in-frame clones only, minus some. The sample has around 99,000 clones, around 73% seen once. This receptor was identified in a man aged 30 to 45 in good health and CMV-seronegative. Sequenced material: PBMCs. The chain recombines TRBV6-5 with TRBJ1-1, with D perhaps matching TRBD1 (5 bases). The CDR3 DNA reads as TGTGCCAGCAGCGCAGGGTTGACTGAAGCTTTCTTT. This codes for CASSAGLTEAFF.